This is a list of T cell receptor beta chains from one sample in a study of blood T cell repertoires in COVID-19. Generated by immunoSEQ multiplex PCR, the TCRdb table keeps only in-frame clones and is missing some. The sample records approximately 150,000 clones, over 75% being singletons. The sample taken for sequencing was peripheral blood. These receptors came from a man in his 70s who had recovered from COVID-19. Both conserved end residues are part of each CDR3. Each record gives: CDR3 DNA, CDR3 protein, J gene, clone size, D gene, V gene. A D gene is named only where the DNA matches it firmly. Expanded clones get a size class; other rows say once, few or many, or leave the size out.

cdr3_nt: TGTGCCAGTAGTATTGCAGGGGGCCGAGAGACCCAGTACTTC
cdr3_aa: CASSIAGGRETQYF
j_call: TRBJ2-5
clone_size: .
d_call: TRBD1
v_call: TRBV19

cdr3_nt: TGTGCCAGCAGACAGGATTCCTCTGGAAACACCATATATTTT
cdr3_aa: CASRQDSSGNTIYF
j_call: TRBJ1-3
clone_size: .
d_call: .
v_call: TRBV6-6

cdr3_nt: TGTGCCAGCAGCCAAGGAGGTTACACCGGGGAGCTGTTTTTT
cdr3_aa: CASSQGGYTGELFF
j_call: TRBJ2-2
clone_size: .
d_call: .
v_call: TRBV14

cdr3_nt: TGTGCCACTCAGGGGACAGGGAATTTCGGCGAAAAACTGTTTTTT
cdr3_aa: CATQGTGNFGEKLFF
j_call: TRBJ1-4
clone_size: .
d_call: TRBD1
v_call: TRBV2

cdr3_nt: TGTGCCAGCAGCTTTGGGGACAGGGGGCGATGCCCCTACGAGCAGTACTTC
cdr3_aa: CASSFGDRGRCPYEQYF
j_call: TRBJ2-7
clone_size: .
d_call: .
v_call: TRBV12-1

cdr3_nt: TGTGCCACCAGTCGCACGGCAGATACGCAGTATTTT
cdr3_aa: CATSRTADTQYF
j_call: TRBJ2-3
clone_size: .
d_call: .
v_call: TRBV15

cdr3_nt: TGTGCCAGCGCAGACCTGGAGGGCTACACCTTC
cdr3_aa: CASADLEGYTF
j_call: TRBJ1-2
clone_size: .
d_call: .
v_call: TRBV18

cdr3_nt: TGTGCCAGCAGCCGTAGCGGGATGGATACGCAGTATTTT
cdr3_aa: CASSRSGMDTQYF
j_call: TRBJ2-3
clone_size: .
d_call: TRBD2
v_call: TRBV3-1/TRBV3-2

cdr3_nt: TGTGCCATCAGCCCATTACAGGGCGATGGCTACACCTTC
cdr3_aa: CAISPLQGDGYTF
j_call: TRBJ1-2
clone_size: .
d_call: .
v_call: TRBV10-3

cdr3_nt: TGTGCCAGCAGCGTGCGCCACCTCGCGGGACAGCCGAGAGGGGAGCTGTTTTTT
cdr3_aa: CASSVRHLAGQPRGELFF
j_call: TRBJ2-2
clone_size: .
d_call: .
v_call: TRBV11-2

cdr3_nt: TGTGCCAGCAGCTTAGGACGACAGGGATTCGAGCAGTACTTC
cdr3_aa: CASSLGRQGFEQYF
j_call: TRBJ2-7
clone_size: .
d_call: TRBD1
v_call: TRBV7-2

cdr3_nt: TGTGCCAGCAGCTTGGAGACTACCTCCTTTATGAACGAGCAGTACTTC
cdr3_aa: CASSLETTSFMNEQYF
j_call: TRBJ2-7
clone_size: .
d_call: .
v_call: TRBV5-4

cdr3_nt: TGTGCCACCAGCAGAGATCTGACAGCCGGGGAGCTGTTTTTT
cdr3_aa: CATSRDLTAGELFF
j_call: TRBJ2-2
clone_size: .
d_call: .
v_call: TRBV15

cdr3_nt: TGTGCCAGCTCACTACGACAGGGAGGTTTCCACGAGCAGTACTTC
cdr3_aa: CASSLRQGGFHEQYF
j_call: TRBJ2-7
clone_size: .
d_call: .
v_call: TRBV18

cdr3_nt: TGTGCCAGCAGCCGGGGGGCGGGAGGCTCCTACGAGCAGTACTTC
cdr3_aa: CASSRGAGGSYEQYF
j_call: TRBJ2-7
clone_size: .
d_call: TRBD2
v_call: TRBV3-1/TRBV3-2

cdr3_nt: TGCGCCAGCTACCGTTTGCAGGGGGCGAGGCAAGAGACCCAGTACTTC
cdr3_aa: CASYRLQGARQETQYF
j_call: TRBJ2-5
clone_size: once
d_call: TRBD1
v_call: TRBV5-1

cdr3_nt: TGTGCCAGCAGCTTCGGACAGGTCCTTAATTCACCCCTCCACTTT
cdr3_aa: CASSFGQVLNSPLHF
j_call: TRBJ1-6
clone_size: once
d_call: TRBD1
v_call: TRBV7-2

cdr3_nt: TGTGCCAGCAGGTCAGGGATTTCTGGCTATGGCTACACCTTC
cdr3_aa: CASRSGISGYGYTF
j_call: TRBJ1-2
clone_size: .
d_call: .
v_call: TRBV7-2

cdr3_nt: TGTGCCAGCAGCGAAAGCGGACAGGGAGATGGCTACACCTTC
cdr3_aa: CASSESGQGDGYTF
j_call: TRBJ1-2
clone_size: .
d_call: TRBD1
v_call: TRBV7-3

cdr3_nt: TGTGCCAGCAGACCAGGGGTGGGTGAGCAGTTCTTC
cdr3_aa: CASRPGVGEQFF
j_call: TRBJ2-1
clone_size: .
d_call: .
v_call: TRBV12-3/TRBV12-4

cdr3_nt: TGTGCCAGCAGTTTTACTAGCGGGAGGGCCTACAATGAGCAGTTCTTC
cdr3_aa: CASSFTSGRAYNEQFF
j_call: TRBJ2-1
clone_size: .
d_call: TRBD2
v_call: TRBV2

cdr3_nt: TGCGCCAGCAGCTTGGGACAGGGGATCACTTCACCCCTCCACTTT
cdr3_aa: CASSLGQGITSPLHF
j_call: TRBJ1-6
clone_size: once
d_call: TRBD1
v_call: TRBV5-1

cdr3_nt: TGCAGTGCTAGTATGCAGGGGCGCGTTAGAGAGACCCAGTACTTC
cdr3_aa: CSASMQGRVRETQYF
j_call: TRBJ2-5
clone_size: .
d_call: .
v_call: TRBV20-1

cdr3_nt: TGTGCCAGCAGCTTAGACAGTAATGAAAAACTGTTTTTT
cdr3_aa: CASSLDSNEKLFF
j_call: TRBJ1-4
clone_size: .
d_call: .
v_call: TRBV7-9

cdr3_nt: TGTGCCAGCTCACCAGAACAGGCCCAGCCCCAGCATTTT
cdr3_aa: CASSPEQAQPQHF
j_call: TRBJ1-5
clone_size: .
d_call: .
v_call: TRBV18

cdr3_nt: TGTGCCAGCAGTCGACAGGGGCGGGGGGGCTACGAGCAGTACTTC
cdr3_aa: CASSRQGRGGYEQYF
j_call: TRBJ2-7
clone_size: .
d_call: .
v_call: TRBV27

cdr3_nt: TGCGCCAGCAGCCAAGATTCAGGACAGGGGCAATCGGTTTCATACGAGCAGTACTTC
cdr3_aa: CASSQDSGQGQSVSYEQYF
j_call: TRBJ2-7
clone_size: .
d_call: TRBD1
v_call: TRBV4-3

cdr3_nt: TGTGCCAGCAGCTTGGAGCCCAGGGCCACCACTGAAGCTTTCTTT
cdr3_aa: CASSLEPRATTEAFF
j_call: TRBJ1-1
clone_size: few
d_call: .
v_call: TRBV5-6

cdr3_nt: TGTGCCAGCAGCTTATCTGGGGGCGTCACCGGGGAGCTGTTTTTT
cdr3_aa: CASSLSGGVTGELFF
j_call: TRBJ2-2
clone_size: .
d_call: .
v_call: TRBV11-1